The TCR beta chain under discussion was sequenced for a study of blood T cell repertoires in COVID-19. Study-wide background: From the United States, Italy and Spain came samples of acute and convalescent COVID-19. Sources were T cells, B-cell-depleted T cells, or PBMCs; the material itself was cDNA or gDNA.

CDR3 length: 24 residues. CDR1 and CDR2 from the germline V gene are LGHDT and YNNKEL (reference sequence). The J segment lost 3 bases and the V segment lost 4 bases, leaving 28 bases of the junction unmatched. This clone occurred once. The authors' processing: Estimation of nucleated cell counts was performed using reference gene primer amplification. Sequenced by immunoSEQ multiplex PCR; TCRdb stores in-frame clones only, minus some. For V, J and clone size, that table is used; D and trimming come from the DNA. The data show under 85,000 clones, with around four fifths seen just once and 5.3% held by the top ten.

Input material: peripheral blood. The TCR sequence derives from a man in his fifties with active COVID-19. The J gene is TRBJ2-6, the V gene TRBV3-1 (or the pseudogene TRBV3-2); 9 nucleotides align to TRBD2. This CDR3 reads CASSLGQFESSGDPYLNGANVLTF. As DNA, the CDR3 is TGTGCCAGCAGCCTCGGACAATTCGAATCTAGCGGGGACCCTTACTTAAATGGGGCCAACGTCCTGACTTTC.